The next 18 T cell receptor beta chains were all read from a single sample in a study of shared clonotypes between healthy human individuals. Sequencing was performed with immunoSEQ multiplex PCR; in TCRdb, only in-frame clones are kept and a portion is missing. The sample lists some 660,000 clones, around four fifths seen once, with 1.5% to 2% in the top ten. Sequenced input: memory CD4+ T cells sorted from blood. As to subset: CD45RA-negative fraction. These receptors were obtained from a woman in her twenties or thirties in good health.

The chain uses TRBV5-1 and TRBJ2-7; 7 nucleotides align to TRBD2. Per germline, CDR1 SGHRS and CDR2 YFSETQ. The CDR3 runs 16 residues. V shed 0 bases and J 2 bases; nucleotides not matched to a gene: 8. The CDR3 reads CASSLGAGLLTYEQYF. The CDR3 DNA follows: TGCGCCAGCAGCTTGGGAGCGGGACTCCTTACCTACGAGCAGTACTTC. The full variable domain, with the rest looked up from reference TRBV5-1 and TRBJ2-7, is KAGVTQTPRYLIKTRGQQVTLSCSPISGHRSVSWYQQTPGQGLQFLFEYFSETQRNKGNFPGRFSGRQFSNSRSEMNVSTLELGDSALYLCASSLGAGLLTYEQYFGPGTRLTVT.

The chain recombines TRBV5-1 with TRBJ2-3, with a tentative D call TRBD1 (6 bases). The germline V gene has CDR1 SGHRS and CDR2 YFSETQ. V was cut by 0 bases and J by 2 bases, with 7 bases left in between. The CDR3 extends over 14 amino acids. The DNA for the CDR3 is TGCGCCAGCAGCTTGGAGGGGGACACAGATACGCAGTATTTT. Protein: CASSLEGDTDTQYF.

This clone was observed a handful of times. The same CDR3 is also encoded by other DNA sequences in this sample. The rearrangement links TRBV28 to TRBJ1-2; no firm D call. CDR3 length: 11 amino acids. With 4 bases removed from V and 0 bases from J, the gap between germline ends came to 0 bases. From germline, CDR1 is MDHEN and CDR2 SYDVKM. The CDR3 DNA is TGTGCCAGCAGTTCTAACTATGGCTACACCTTC. It is translated as CASSSNYGYTF.

To note about this clone: Different DNA sequences within this sample yield the same CDR3. V and J are TRBV19 and TRBJ1-5; D is undetermined. Germline CDR1 and CDR2: LNHDA and SQIVND (reference sequence). V was pared by 6 bases and J by 5 bases, with 11 bases between. The CDR3 loop spans 13 amino acids. DNA of the CDR3: TGTGCCAGTAGCCGGACTGGAGATCAGCCCCAGCATTTT. Its protein product is CASSRTGDQPQHF.

The chain has TRBV21-1 and TRBJ2-4. TRBV21-1 is classified as a pseudogene. The CDR3 has 14 residues. Here the CDR3 DNA reads TGTGCCAGCAAAGGGCTTCTAGCCAAAAACATTCAGTACTTC. It encodes CASKGLLAKNIQYF.

A single count supports this clone. V is TRBV28 and J is TRBJ2-1, with D tentatively TRBD1 (6 bases). The CDR3 runs to 15 residues. The germline V and J ends were trimmed by 6 bases and 8 bases, with 20 bases remaining between them. Germline CDR1 is MDHEN and CDR2 is SYDVKM. CDR3: CASSGKGSKGDEQFF. Here the CDR3 DNA reads TGTGCCAGCAGCGGAAAGGGGAGTAAGGGGGATGAGCAGTTCTTC.

V and J are TRBV28 and TRBJ2-7; tentative D call: TRBD2 (5 bases). Per the germline V gene, CDR1 is MDHEN and CDR2 is SYDVKM. This CDR3 region has 15 residues. Trimming pared 4 bases from V and 2 bases from J, leaving 15 bases between. In DNA, the CDR3 is TGTGCCAGCAGTTCTCCATCTAGCTGGGCCTACGAGCAGTACTTC. This encodes CASSSPSSWAYEQYF.

The chain combines TRBV6-5 with TRBJ1-5, with D tentatively TRBD1 (5 bases). The V and J ends lost 6 bases and 7 bases respectively, with 16 bases between them. CDR1 and CDR2 (germline): MNHEY, SVGAGI. The CDR3 has 14 residues. CDR3 amino acids: CASRIRTGAQPQHF. For the CDR3, the DNA is TGTGCCAGCAGGATTCGAACAGGAGCCCAGCCCCAGCATTTT.

This chain connects TRBV15 to TRBJ2-7; 8 nucleotides agree with TRBD1. J gave up 3 bases and V 5 bases, and 9 bases lay outside the gene matches. This CDR3 spans 15 amino acids. Germline-derived CDR1 and CDR2 are LNHNV and YYDKDF (reference sequence). This CDR3 is CATSRRQGLIYEQYF. For the CDR3, the DNA is TGTGCCACCAGCCGTCGACAGGGGCTCATCTACGAGCAGTACTTC.

This chain uses TRBV6-1 with TRBJ2-2, with D tentatively TRBD2 (6 bases). CDR3 length: 15 amino acids. Germline CDR1 reads MNHNS; CDR2 reads SASEGT. V was trimmed by 4 bases and J by 1 base, leaving 10 bases between them. The CDR3 protein is CASSVLGLNTGELFF. In nucleotides, the CDR3 is TGTGCCAGCAGTGTTCTGGGACTGAACACCGGGGAGCTGTTTTTT.

This clone appeared a few times. The rearrangement joins TRBV5-1 to TRBJ1-1; no reliable D call. Germline V gives CDR1 SGHRS, CDR2 YFSETQ. Trimming took off 2 bases at V and 2 bases at J, with 19 bases between the two ends. The CDR3 extends over 17 amino acids. The CDR3 nucleotides are TGCGCCAGCAGCTTAATTGTTCGATCGAGTCATAACACTGAAGCTTTCTTT. Its protein is CASSLIVRSSHNTEAFF.

The chain has TRBV27 and TRBJ2-7; 10 nucleotides agree with TRBD1. V was clipped by 5 bases and J by 3 bases; unmatched bases: 10. The CDR3 covers 16 residues. Germline loops: CDR1 MNHEY, CDR2 SMNVEV (reference sequence). The CDR3 loop reads CASSLTPGQGFYEQYF. CDR3 sequence (DNA): TGTGCCAGCAGTCTAACACCGGGACAGGGGTTCTACGAGCAGTACTTC.

This clone was picked up one time. The chain carries TRBV7-2 and TRBJ2-3; 11 nucleotides agree with TRBD2. The ends lost 5 bases at V and 4 bases at J; junction bases unmatched: 8. The V gene's germline CDR1 is SGHTA and CDR2 FQGNSA. This CDR3 spans 16 amino acids. The CDR3 DNA is TGTGCCAGCAGCCTTGCCGGGACTAGCGGAGCAGATACGCAGTATTTT. It translates to CASSLAGTSGADTQYF.

This clone was seen a few times. The V gene is TRBV4-2, the J gene TRBJ2-6; 11 positions agree with TRBD2. V was clipped by 5 bases and J by 1 base; unmatched bases: 7. This CDR3 contains 18 residues. CDR1 is LGHNA, CDR2 YNFKEQ, per germline. CDR3 nucleotide sequence: TGTGCCAGCAGCACTGGGACTAGCGGACGTTCTGGGGCCAACGTCCTGACTTTC. This gives the protein CASSTGTSGRSGANVLTF.

Here the CDR3 reads CASSGGTGRSGIQYF. CDR3 DNA sequence: TGTGCCAGCAGCGGGGGGACAGGGCGGAGTGGCATTCAGTACTTC. V and J are TRBV5-4 and TRBJ2-4; 9 bases are shared with TRBD1. Germline values: CDR1 SGHNT, CDR2 YYREEE (reference sequence). The ends lost 4 bases at V and 9 bases at J; junction bases unmatched: 11. CDR3 length: 15 residues.

This rearrangement joins TRBV12-5 to TRBJ2-7; D remains ambiguous. Trimming took off 2 bases at V and 0 bases at J, with 8 bases between the two ends. The CDR3 sequence is 14 residues long. Germline CDR1 LGHNT, CDR2 FRNRAP. CDR3 DNA: TGTGCTAGTGGTTTGAGGCAGTACTCCTACGAGCAGTACTTC. Translating it yields CASGLRQYSYEQYF.

The chain is built from TRBV18 and TRBJ2-5, with 9 bases fitting TRBD1. V shed 4 bases and J 3 bases; nucleotides not matched to a gene: 6. Looked up from germline, CDR1 is KGHSH and CDR2 is LQKENI. The CDR3 extends over 15 amino acids. The CDR3 sequence: CASSRNTGGEETQYF. The CDR3 bases are TGTGCCAGCTCACGAAACACAGGGGGCGAAGAGACCCAGTACTTC.

The genes are TRBV28 and TRBJ1-5, with TRBD1 as a possible D gene (5 bases). Germline lookup yields CDR1 MDHEN and CDR2 SYDVKM. There are 13 residues in the CDR3. The V gene lost 8 bases and the J gene lost 5 bases, with 13 bases spanning the gap. The CDR3 sequence is CASGGRADQPQHF. The CDR3 DNA reads as TGTGCCAGCGGGGGTCGCGCAGATCAGCCCCAGCATTTT.